Presented here are 12 T cell receptor beta chains from one specimen sequenced in a study of control samples from healthy donors and cancer patients. Only in-frame clones appear in the TCRdb table, and some are missing; sequencing was by immunoSEQ multiplex PCR. The table has about 140,000 clones, more than 90% seen once; the top ten hold approximately 10%. Sample: blood. These receptors were obtained from a man under 40 in good health.

The V gene is TRBV7-8, the J gene TRBJ2-1; D uncertain. This CDR3 has 13 amino acids. The germline V gene has CDR1 SGHVS and CDR2 FQNEAQ. V was pared by 0 bases and J by 7 bases, with 7 bases between. The CDR3 DNA is TGTGCCAGCAGCTTAGCGTTGGGGAATGAGCAGTTCTTC. Translating it yields CASSLALGNEQFF. The entire variable domain, with the rest obtained from reference TRBV7-8 and TRBJ2-1, is as follows: GAGVSQSPRYKVAKRGQDVALRCDPISGHVSLFWYQQALGQGPEFLTYFQNEAQLDKSGLPSDRFFAERPEGSVSTLKIQRTQQEDSAVYLCASSLALGNEQFFGPGTRLTVL.

The rearrangement uses TRBV30 and TRBJ2-3; 11 nucleotides line up with TRBD2. The trim removed 0 bases at V and 0 bases at J, leaving 17 bases unmatched. CDR1 and CDR2 (germline): GTSNPN, SVGIG (reference sequence). CDR3 length equals 21 residues. In DNA form, the CDR3 reads TGTGCCTGGAGTGTTCTTAGCGGGAGGGCCGCCCCGACTTTTAGCACAGATACGCAGTATTTT. Translated: CAWSVLSGRAAPTFSTDTQYF.

The rearrangement joins TRBV11-2 to TRBJ1-3, with no clear D. From germline, CDR1 is SGHAT and CDR2 FQNNGV. Trimming cost V 5 bases and J 0 bases, with 17 bases left between them. The CDR3 is 17 residues long. The CDR3 DNA reads as TGTGCCAGCAGCCCAACACCGCGGACGGCCTCTGGAAACACCATATATTTT. As protein: CASSPTPRTASGNTIYF.

As for this clone: This same CDR3 is encoded by further DNA sequences in the sample. The chain employs TRBV7-2 and TRBJ1-5, with no clear D. The CDR3 sequence is 13 residues long. Trimming cost V 2 bases and J 6 bases, with 8 bases left between them. The germline V gene has CDR1 SGHTA and CDR2 FQGNSA. CDR3 DNA: TGTGCCAGCAGCTTAAGAGGGAGTCAGCCCCAGCATTTT. Its translation is CASSLRGSQPQHF. Supplemented by reference TRBV7-2 and TRBJ1-5, the full variable domain reads GAGVSQSPSNKVTEKGKDVELRCDPISGHTALYWYRQSLGQGLEFLIYFQGNSAPDKSGLPSDRFSAERTGGSVSTLTIQRTQQEDSAVYLCASSLRGSQPQHFGDGTRLSIL.

The V gene is TRBV6-5, the J gene TRBJ1-4, with D maybe TRBD1 (6 bases). Germline-derived CDR1 and CDR2 are MNHEY and SVGAGI. The CDR3 runs to 14 residues. The V end was cut by 1 base, the J end by 8 bases, with 11 bases between. As DNA, the CDR3 is TGTGCCAGCAGTTACTTCGAGGGGGGAGAAAAACTGTTTTTT. The encoded protein is CASSYFEGGEKLFF.

The rearrangement uses TRBV7-9 and TRBJ2-5; D is perhaps TRBD2 (6 bases). In germline, CDR1 is SEHNR, CDR2 FQNEAQ (reference sequence). The CDR3 length is 15 residues. Trimming removed 5 bases at V and 2 bases at J, with 15 bases between. CDR3 residues: CASSPLEGQQETQYF. CDR3 in DNA: TGTGCCAGCAGCCCCTTGGAGGGGCAACAAGAGACCCAGTACTTC.

V usage is TRBV9 and J usage is TRBJ2-3; D possibly corresponds to TRBD1 (5 bases). Trimming took off 4 bases at V and 8 bases at J, with 20 bases between the two ends. The CDR3 covers 15 residues. Germline values: CDR1 SGDLS, CDR2 YYNGEE. The CDR3, as DNA: TGTGCCAGCAGCTCCACCGCCCAGGGATTAGGTACGCAGTATTTT. Encoded protein: CASSSTAQGLGTQYF.

J is TRBJ2-3 and V is TRBV5-1; D possibly corresponds to TRBD2 (5 bases). Germline V gene data show CDR1 as SGHRS and CDR2 as YFSETQ. This CDR3 has 15 amino acids. The V end was cut by 0 bases, the J end by 4 bases, with 12 bases between. This CDR3 reads CASSLVDFGADTQYF. In DNA, the CDR3 is TGCGCCAGCAGCTTGGTGGACTTTGGGGCAGATACGCAGTATTTT.

CDR3 amino acids: CASKPGGADYGYTF. CDR3 coding DNA: TGTGCCAGTAAACCAGGGGGCGCTGACTATGGCTACACCTTC. The rearrangement uses TRBV19 and TRBJ1-2; 8 bases line up with TRBD1. Per the germline V gene, CDR1 is LNHDA and CDR2 is SQIVND (reference sequence). CDR3 size: 14 residues. V dropped 7 bases and J dropped 3; count of bases not matched to a gene: 7.

This clone showed up just once. The rearrangement links TRBV7-6 to TRBJ2-1, with TRBD2 identical over 7 bases. The J segment lost 0 bases and the V segment lost 3 bases, leaving 5 bases of the junction unmatched. CDR1 is SGHVS, CDR2 FNYEAQ, per germline. The CDR3 has 16 amino acids. In nucleotides, the CDR3 is TGTGCCAGCAGCTTTAGGGAGGGCAGCTCCTACAATGAGCAGTTCTTC. Its translation: CASSFREGSSYNEQFF.

The rearrangement joins TRBV23-1 to TRBJ1-5, with no clear D. TRBV23-1 is flagged as an ORF with uncertain function. The germline V and J ends were trimmed by 7 bases and 0 bases, with 16 bases remaining between them. This CDR3 has 16 amino acids. In DNA, the CDR3 is TGCGCCAGCATTTTAGGGTTCCCGTATAGCAATCAGCCCCAGCATTTT. Residues: CASILGFPYSNQPQHF.

The genes are TRBV18 and TRBJ1-2; D not resolved. Between the trimmed V and J ends, which lost 1 base and 5 bases, there was a span of 14 bases. CDR3 length: 15 amino acids. From germline, CDR1 is KGHSH and CDR2 LQKENI. The CDR3: CASSPLDGSIYGYTF. CDR3 bases: TGTGCCAGCTCACCACTGGACGGATCGATATATGGCTACACCTTC.